A single sample is the source of the 27 T cell receptor beta chains below, sequenced in a study of blood T cell repertoires in COVID-19. The table came from immunoSEQ multiplex PCR; TCRdb's copy has only in-frame clones and leaves some out. The sample records about 200,000 clones, approximately 80% being singletons. The specimen sequenced was peripheral blood. These receptor sequences come from a man aged 60-69 years with COVID-19, enrolled during active disease.

This chain links TRBV11-2 with TRBJ1-3, with 8 bases fitting TRBD1. Trimming cost V 7 bases and J 0 bases; bases outside gene matches: 8. Germline loops: CDR1 SGHAT, CDR2 FQNNGV. This CDR3 has 16 amino acids. For the CDR3, the DNA is TGTGCCAGCACAAAAGAACAGGGGGGCTCTGGAAACACCATATATTTT. Encoded protein: CASTKEQGGSGNTIYF.

The rearrangement joins TRBV6-2 or TRBV6-3 to TRBJ1-2; the D gene is possibly TRBD1 (6 bases). V lost 6 bases, J lost 5 bases, and 10 bases lay in between. There are 12 residues in the CDR3. Germline-derived CDR1 and CDR2 are MNHEY and SVGEGT. CDR3 sequence: CASSPGAYGYTF. CDR3 coding DNA: TGTGCCAGCAGCCCGGGGGCTTATGGCTACACCTTC.

The V gene is TRBV15, the J gene TRBJ2-3; 10 bases match TRBD2. The CDR3 extends over 16 amino acids. V shed 1 base and J 0 bases; nucleotides not matched to a gene: 1. Germline V CDR1 and CDR2: LNHNV, YYDKDF (reference sequence). The CDR3 is CATSRGTSGSTDTQYF. The CDR3 DNA follows: TGTGCCACCAGCAGAGGGACTAGCGGAAGCACAGATACGCAGTATTTT.

V usage is TRBV3-1 (or the pseudogene TRBV3-2) and J usage is TRBJ2-2, with 8 bases fitting TRBD1. Germline CDR1 reads LGHDT; CDR2 reads YNNKEL (reference sequence). V gave up 1 base and J gave up 1 base; unmatched junction bases: 8. This CDR3 contains 18 residues. In nucleotides, the CDR3 is TGTGCCAGCAGCCAAGCCCTGACCGGGACAGGGAACACCGGGGAGCTGTTTTTT. This translates into CASSQALTGTGNTGELFF.

This chain uses TRBV6-5 with TRBJ2-7; 10 positions agree with TRBD1. Germline V gives CDR1 MNHEY, CDR2 SVGAGI. This CDR3 has 15 residues. V lost 6 bases to trimming and J lost 7 bases; unmatched junction nucleotides: 12. The CDR3 protein is CASSSPRDRGGEQYF. CDR3 nucleotide sequence: TGTGCCAGCAGCTCACCCCGGGACAGGGGTGGAGAGCAGTACTTC.

In its sample, this clone was seen once. J is TRBJ2-7 and V is TRBV5-1; tentatively, D is TRBD2 (6 bases). Germline V CDR1 and CDR2: SGHRS, YFSETQ. There are 15 residues in the CDR3. Trimming shortened V by 4 bases and J by 3 bases, and 17 bases separated the two germline ends. DNA for the CDR3: TGCGCCAGCAGCCCTCGCGGAGGGAAGAGCTACGAGCAGTACTTC. Its protein is CASSPRGGKSYEQYF.

DNA of the CDR3: TGTGCCAGCATCACGGCAGGAATTAACTATGGCTACACCTTC. Its translation: CASITAGINYGYTF. V usage is TRBV6-5 and J usage is TRBJ1-2; D uncertain. CDR3 length: 14 residues. V dropped 7 bases and J dropped 1 base, with 13 bases sitting between them. CDR1 and CDR2 (germline): MNHEY, SVGAGI.

This chain links TRBV7-7 with TRBJ2-7; 14 nucleotides match TRBD2. This CDR3 is built from 15 residues. Germline CDR1 and CDR2: SSHAT and FNYEAQ (reference sequence). The ends lost 5 bases at V and 5 bases at J; junction bases unmatched: 5. The DNA for the CDR3 is TGTGCCAGCAGCCTCGGGACTAGCGGGAGCAACGAGCAGTACTTC. It translates to CASSLGTSGSNEQYF.

The table lists this clone with a count of one. This chain uses TRBV19 with TRBJ2-7; 9 positions match TRBD1. The V gene end was trimmed by 5 bases and the J gene end by 2 bases; junction bases not matched to a gene: 1. The CDR3 is made up of 13 amino acids. Germline assignment: CDR1 LNHDA and CDR2 SQIVND (reference sequence). CDR3 in DNA: TGTGCCAGTAGTGGGGACAGGGCCTACGAGCAGTACTTC. The encoded protein is CASSGDRAYEQYF.

To note about this clone: Other DNA sequences from this sample encode an identical CDR3 as well. V and J are TRBV30 and TRBJ1-1; D possibly corresponds to TRBD1 (6 bases). CDR1 GTSNPN and CDR2 SVGIG come from the germline V gene (reference sequence). V lost 5 bases to trimming and J lost 0 bases, with 10 bases between them. The CDR3 is made up of 13 amino acids. DNA of the CDR3: TGTGCCTGGGAAGGACAGCTGAACACTGAAGCTTTCTTT. This gives the protein CAWEGQLNTEAFF. Based on the CDR3 plus reference TRBV30 and TRBJ1-1, the full variable domain is SQTIHQWPATLVQPVGSPLSLECTVEGTSNPNLYWYRQAAGRGLQLLFYSVGIGQISSEVPQNLSASRPQDRQFILSSKKLLLSDSGFYLCAWEGQLNTEAFFGQGTRLTVV.

The chain uses TRBV27 and TRBJ2-6; 7 nucleotides line up with TRBD2. Per the germline V gene, CDR1 is MNHEY and CDR2 is SMNVEV (reference sequence). V shed 0 bases, J shed 1 base, and the junction held 3 bases outside the gene matches. The CDR3 covers 17 residues. CDR3 sequence reads: CASSLSGGGSGANVLTF. The CDR3 coding sequence is TGTGCCAGCAGTTTATCGGGGGGAGGGTCTGGGGCCAACGTCCTGACTTTC. Looking up the rest from reference TRBV27 and TRBJ2-6 gives the full variable domain: EAQVTQNPRYLITVTGKKLTVTCSQNMNHEYMSWYRQDPGLGLRQIYYSMNVEVTDKGDVPEGYKVSRKEKRNFPLILESPSPNQTSLYFCASSLSGGGSGANVLTFGAGSRLTVL.

The V call is TRBV3-1 (or the pseudogene TRBV3-2), the J call TRBJ2-7; D ambiguous. With 5 bases removed from V and 0 bases from J, the gap between germline ends came to 11 bases. The CDR3 spans 14 residues. Germline V gives CDR1 LGHDT, CDR2 YNNKEL (reference sequence). DNA for the CDR3: TGTGCCAGCAGCTCGCACAGCCTCTCCTACGAGCAGTACTTC. Residues: CASSSHSLSYEQYF.

This clone was counted a single time. The chain employs TRBV15 and TRBJ1-1; D is ambiguous. The CDR3 extends over 14 amino acids. The germline CDR1 and CDR2 sequences are LNHNV and YYDKDF (reference sequence). Trimming cost V 0 bases and J 1 base, with 6 bases left between them. The CDR3 nucleotides read TGTGCCACCAGCAGAGACAGAGGGAACACTGAAGCTTTCTTT. It translates to CATSRDRGNTEAFF.

The chain joins TRBV18 to TRBJ2-2; possibly TRBD1 for D (6 bases). This CDR3 spans 14 amino acids. The ends were cut back, 5 bases at V and 1 base at J, with 8 bases in the middle. The germline CDR1 and CDR2 sequences are KGHSH and LQKENI. The CDR3 loop is CASSEDRNTGELFF. DNA for the CDR3: TGTGCCAGCTCAGAGGACAGGAACACCGGGGAGCTGTTTTTT.

The gene calls are TRBV6-5 and TRBJ2-1; D might be TRBD2 (6 bases). Germline V gene sequence: CDR1 MNHEY, CDR2 SVGAGI. The CDR3 spans 15 residues. Trimming removed 0 bases from V and 6 bases from J, with 12 bases in between. CDR3: CASSYSPSDGNEQFF. Written as DNA, the CDR3 is TGTGCCAGCAGTTACTCGCCTAGCGATGGCAATGAGCAGTTCTTC.

The chain couples TRBV6-5 to TRBJ1-6; 7 nucleotides match TRBD1. The junction had 1 base not matched to a gene; V was cut back by 5 bases and J by 6 bases. CDR1 is MNHEY, CDR2 SVGAGI, per germline. This CDR3 contains 13 residues. CDR3 sequence: CASSRQGNSPLHF. CDR3 DNA: TGTGCCAGCAGTAGACAGGGTAATTCACCCCTCCACTTT.

The chain couples TRBV15 to TRBJ2-1, with D perhaps TRBD2 (5 bases). CDR3 length: 15 amino acids. Germline V gives CDR1 LNHNV, CDR2 YYDKDF (reference sequence). The V end was cut by 6 bases, the J end by 5 bases, with 17 bases between. The CDR3 region has the DNA TGTGCCACCAGGCTTGGCGCAGGAGGAAACAATGAGCAGTTCTTC. Translation: CATRLGAGGNNEQFF.

The V call is TRBV10-2, the J call TRBJ2-7; 8 positions match TRBD1. J gave up 6 bases and V 6 bases, and 4 bases lay outside the gene matches. Germline CDR1 is WSHSY and CDR2 is SAAADI. The length of the CDR3 is 12 residues. The CDR3 nucleotides read TGCGCCAGCAGCTCGACAGGGGCCGAGCAGTACTTC. Translating it yields CASSSTGAEQYF.

The V gene is TRBV12-3 or TRBV12-4, the J gene TRBJ1-1; D is unresolved. Trimming cost V 5 bases and J 8 bases, with 12 bases left between them. This CDR3 has 12 amino acids. The CDR3 DNA follows: TGTGCCAGCAGTCTAGGACGGAGAGAAGCTTTCTTT. Protein: CASSLGRREAFF.

The V gene is TRBV11-2, the J gene TRBJ1-2; D is unclear. The CDR3 spans 16 residues. CDR1 and CDR2 from the germline V gene are SGHAT and FQNNGV. The ends were cut back, 5 bases at V and 5 bases at J, with 21 bases in the middle. CDR3: CASSDHGRRDLYGYTF. As DNA, the CDR3 is TGTGCCAGCAGCGACCACGGCCGCCGGGATCTTTATGGCTACACCTTC.

V usage is TRBV21-1 and J usage is TRBJ2-5; the table's D call TRBD1 went unverified against the DNA. TRBV21-1 is classified as a pseudogene. The CDR3 runs 16 residues. The DNA for the CDR3 is TGTGCCAGCAGCGGAGGCATTGGACAGGGACAAGAGACCCAGTACTTC. This translates into CASSGGIGQGQETQYF.

CDR3 sequence (DNA): TGTGCCAGCAGCCCGCGGGGGGACGAGCAGTACTTC. This sequence encodes CASSPRGDEQYF. The chain joins TRBV14 to TRBJ2-7, with TRBD2 matching over 8 bases. CDR1 is SGHDN and CDR2 is FVKESK in the germline V gene. The junction had 1 base not matched to a gene; V was cut back by 4 bases and J by 5 bases. This CDR3 spans 12 amino acids.

Worth noting for this clone: Different DNA sequences within this sample yield the same CDR3. The rearrangement joins TRBV3-1 (or the pseudogene TRBV3-2) to TRBJ1-5, with 8 bases aligning to TRBD1. CDR1 LGHDT and CDR2 YNNKEL come from the germline V gene (reference sequence). V was pared by 3 bases and J by 2 bases, with 0 bases of the junction left unmatched. The CDR3 covers 14 residues. CDR3 bases: TGTGCCAGCAGCCAGGACAGGGGCAATCAGCCCCAGCATTTT. Its protein product is CASSQDRGNQPQHF.

The V gene is TRBV5-4, the J gene TRBJ1-2; unclear D gene. The V end lost 0 bases, the J end lost 3 bases, and 9 bases lay between the germline ends. This CDR3 is built from 14 residues. Per germline, CDR1 SGHNT and CDR2 YYREEE (reference sequence). The CDR3 sequence is CASSLAGLYYGYTF. Here the CDR3 DNA reads TGTGCCAGCAGCTTGGCCGGACTCTACTATGGCTACACCTTC.

This chain links TRBV30 with TRBJ2-3; D possibly corresponds to TRBD2 (6 bases). With 1 base removed from V and 15 bases from J, the gap between germline ends came to 17 bases. The CDR3 is made up of 12 amino acids. Germline V lookup: CDR1 GTSNPN, CDR2 SVGIG (reference sequence). For the CDR3, the DNA is TGTGCCTGGAGTGCTTCTAGCGCGCAGTCATATTTT. Protein sequence: CAWSASSAQSYF.

This sequence joins TRBV29-1 and TRBJ1-1, with D perhaps TRBD1 (6 bases). The CDR3 has 13 amino acids. Germline-derived CDR1 and CDR2 are SQVTM and ANQGSEA. Deletions cut 7 bases from V and 5 bases from J, with 17 bases between. DNA of the CDR3: TGCAGCGCTATGGGGGCGGTTAGGACTGAAGCTTTCTTT. Its protein is CSAMGAVRTEAFF.

V and J are TRBV28 and TRBJ1-3; 7 bases line up with TRBD1. Trimming cost V 3 bases and J 0 bases; bases outside gene matches: 8. CDR1 is MDHEN and CDR2 is SYDVKM in the germline V gene. The CDR3 is 17 residues long. CDR3 in DNA: TGTGCCAGCAGTTTCGGGACAGCCGTATCCTCTGGAAACACCATATATTTT. Amino acids: CASSFGTAVSSGNTIYF.